Below are 7 T cell receptor beta chains sequenced from a single sample in a study of patients and donors after allogeneic stem cell transplantation (dated by TCRdb to about 2020). Libraries were constructed by RT-PCR. TCRdb records NextSeq 550 as the sequencer. TCRdb's own reprocessing of the public reads used fastp at Q25 and MiXCR and kept productive beta chains. One record per CDR3 amino acid sequence lists the most common genes and DNA. The sample profile shows about a million distinct CDR3 sequences; approximately 18% of them were found once. The ten top clones hold roughly 6% of the sample. The sequenced sample was blood, either unsorted or a sorted T cell fraction (not recorded which). All receptors come from a human donor who was either an allogeneic HSCT recipient or a stem cell or donor lymphocyte infusion donor (not recorded which). It is not recorded whose cells these are; they may come from a transplant donor.

This clonotype was counted only a few times. J is TRBJ1-1 and V is TRBV25-1; 8 positions agree with TRBD1. With V trimmed by 4 bases and J by 4 bases, 5 bases remained unmatched. Germline CDR1 reads MGHDK; CDR2 reads SYGVNS. The CDR3 is 14 residues long. CDR3 region: CASSAKTGATEAFF. As DNA, the CDR3 is TGTGCCAGCAGTGCCAAGACAGGGGCCACTGAAGCTTTCTTT.

The chain combines TRBV5-1 with TRBJ2-3; 7 bases are shared with TRBD2. Germline CDR1 SGHRS, CDR2 YFSETQ. The CDR3 totals 17 residues. With V trimmed by 1 base and J by 1 base, 9 bases remained unmatched. The CDR3 DNA is TGCGCCAGCAGCTTGTTCCGCGGGAGAGAGGGCACAGATACGCAGTATTTT. This encodes CASSLFRGREGTDTQYF.

This chain links TRBV29-1 with TRBJ2-7, with unresolved D. The V end lost 4 bases, the J end lost 6 bases, and 16 bases lay between the germline ends. The CDR3 has 13 amino acids. The germline gives CDR1 SQVTM, CDR2 ANQGSEA. DNA for the CDR3: TGCAGCGTTGGGCAGTCTCCTACGAGCGAGCAGTACTTC. Its protein product is CSVGQSPTSEQYF.

The chain employs TRBV6-2 or TRBV6-3 and TRBJ2-3, with TRBD2 identical over 13 bases. From germline, CDR1 is MNHEY and CDR2 SVGEGT. There are 16 residues in the CDR3. The junction had 8 bases not matched to a gene; V was cut back by 6 bases and J by 5 bases. CDR3 amino acids: CASSLLAGGPGDTQYF. DNA for the CDR3: TGTGCCAGCAGCCTACTAGCGGGGGGGCCCGGAGATACGCAGTATTTT.

This clonotype came up a few times. The rearrangement joins TRBV29-1 to TRBJ2-1; D possibly matches TRBD1 or TRBD2 (5 bases each). Germline CDR1 and CDR2: SQVTM and ANQGSEA. V gave up 7 bases and J gave up 0 bases, with 25 bases separating them. The CDR3 length is 18 residues. This chain's CDR3 is CSAPRGTNTLSSYNEQFF. DNA for the CDR3: TGCAGCGCCCCCCGTGGGACGAATACTCTAAGCTCCTACAATGAGCAGTTCTTC.

This clonotype was picked up a small number of times. V usage is TRBV5-1 and J usage is TRBJ1-1; D is unclear. The V gene's germline CDR1 is SGHRS and CDR2 YFSETQ. Trimming took off 3 bases at V and 4 bases at J, with 13 bases between the two ends. The CDR3 consists of 14 residues. The CDR3 DNA is TGCGCCAGCAGCTCATCGGTGGCGAGCACTGAAGCTTTCTTT. The encoded protein is CASSSSVASTEAFF.

This clonotype occurred a few times. The chain uses TRBV10-3 and TRBJ2-4; D ambiguous. V was clipped by 0 bases and J by 9 bases, with 9 bases between them. Germline V CDR1 and CDR2: ENHRY, SYGVKD. The CDR3 has 13 residues. CDR3 amino acids: CAISESKSAIQYF. The CDR3 DNA follows: TGTGCCATCAGTGAGTCTAAGTCTGCCATTCAGTACTTC.